The T cell receptor beta chain under discussion was sequenced for a study of blood T cell repertoires in COVID-19 (dated by TCRdb to the early 2020s). Describing the broader study: Samples from collaborators originated in the United States, Italy and Spain and spanned both the acute and convalescent phases of COVID-19. The material from the prospective study consisted of cDNA or gDNA derived from T cells, B-cell-depleted T cells, or PBMCs. The dataset comprised deeply sampled blood TCRbeta repertoires from subjects exposed to, actively infected with, or recovered from COVID-19. The repertoires were released in a freely available public database intended as a resource for research on the immune response to SARS-CoV-2. The samples were drawn from the first 160 participants of the ongoing ImmuneRACE study and from roughly 1,300 subjects provided by 6 global collaborators. Nearly every sample came with metadata listing a de-identified subject ID, COVID-19 status, age in years and sex. Where available, HLA class I and class II types were obtained from metadata supplied by the sample provider rather than from assay-based typing.

TCRbeta CDR3 regions were amplified from genomic DNA using the immunoSEQ Assay, a bias-controlled multiplex PCR. Per the source publication's procedure: The number of nucleated cells in each sample was estimated by amplification of reference gene primers within the assay. To quantify the absolute abundance of each unique TCRbeta CDR3 rearrangement, sequence reads were collapsed and filtered. Productive Simpson clonality was computed per sample as the square root of Simpson's diversity index over productive rearrangements. TCRdb re-hosts the immuneACCESS table, in-frame sequences only. Its copies lack some clones; in the studies checked, an unresolved V gene accounts for under half of them, and the cause for the rest is not known. Clonal size and the V and J genes are those of that table, whereas D and trimming came from the DNA. The sample yields some 200,000 clones; more than 75% were counted once. Clones ranked in the top ten supply around 6% of the sample.

Overall study results and their limits: Clinical and demographic metadata were provided uncurated, with the amount varying by source and participant.

Whole blood was collected in K2EDTA tubes by collaborating institutions according to the institutions' own protocols. Collaborator samples were shipped for TCRbeta analysis as frozen whole blood, isolated PBMCs, or DNA extracted from either sample type. There are 15 amino acids in the CDR3, from cysteine to phenylalanine inclusive. Just CDR3 DNA is preserved here, 45 bases in frame from base 1. According to the germline V gene (reference sequence), CDR1 reads LNHDA and CDR2 reads SQIVND. At the junction V is shortened by 8 bases and J by 7 bases; bases outside the gene matches: 10. For this clone: Its antigen remains undetermined. No qualities accompany the bases; no much larger clone lies one base away. The sample contains more than one DNA sequence encoding this CDR3.

The V and J genes are TRBV19 and TRBJ1-5, and TRBD1 matches 11 of the central bases. The sequenced material came from peripheral blood. The clonotype comes from a middle-aged man with active or convalescent COVID-19. The nucleotide sequence reads TGTGCCAGTTCCACCGGGACAGGGGGAGGACAGCCCCAGCATTTT. Its translation reads: CASSTGTGGGQPQHF. The entire variable domain, with the stretches around the CDR3 drawn from the reference TRBV19 and TRBJ1-5 proteins, is DGGITQSPKYLFRKEGQNVTLSCEQNLNHDAMYWYRQDPGQGLRLIYYSQIVNDFQKGDIAEGYSVSREKKESFPLTVTSAQKNPTAFYLCASSTGTGGGQPQHFGDGTRLSIL.